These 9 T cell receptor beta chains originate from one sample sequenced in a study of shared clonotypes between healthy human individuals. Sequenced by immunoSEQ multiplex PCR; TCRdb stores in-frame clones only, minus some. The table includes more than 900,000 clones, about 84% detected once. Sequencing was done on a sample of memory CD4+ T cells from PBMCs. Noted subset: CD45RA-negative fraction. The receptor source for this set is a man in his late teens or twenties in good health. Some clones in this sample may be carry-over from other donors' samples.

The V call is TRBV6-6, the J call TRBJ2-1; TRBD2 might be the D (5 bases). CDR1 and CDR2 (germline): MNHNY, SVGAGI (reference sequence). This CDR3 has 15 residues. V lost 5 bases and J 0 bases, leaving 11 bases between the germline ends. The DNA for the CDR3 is TGTGCCAGCAGTGATAGCGCGAGCTCCTACAATGAGCAGTTCTTC. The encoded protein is CASSDSASSYNEQFF.

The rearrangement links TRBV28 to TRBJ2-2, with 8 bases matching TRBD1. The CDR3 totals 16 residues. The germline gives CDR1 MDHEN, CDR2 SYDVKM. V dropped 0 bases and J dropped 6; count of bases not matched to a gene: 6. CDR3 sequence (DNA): TGTGCCAGCAGTTTATGGACGGACAGGGCGTCCGGGGAGCTGTTTTTT. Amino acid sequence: CASSLWTDRASGELFF. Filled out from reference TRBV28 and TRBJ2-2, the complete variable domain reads DVKVTQSSRYLVKRTGEKVFLECVQDMDHENMFWYRQDPGLGLRLIYFSYDVKMKEKGDIPEGYSVSREKKERFSLILESASTNQTSMYLCASSLWTDRASGELFFGEGSRLTVL.

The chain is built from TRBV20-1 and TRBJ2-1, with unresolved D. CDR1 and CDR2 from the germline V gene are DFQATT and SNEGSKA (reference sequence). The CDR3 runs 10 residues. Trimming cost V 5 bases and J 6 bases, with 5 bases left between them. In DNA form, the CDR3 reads TGCAGTGCTGACCGCAATGAGCAGTTCTTC. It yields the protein CSADRNEQFF.

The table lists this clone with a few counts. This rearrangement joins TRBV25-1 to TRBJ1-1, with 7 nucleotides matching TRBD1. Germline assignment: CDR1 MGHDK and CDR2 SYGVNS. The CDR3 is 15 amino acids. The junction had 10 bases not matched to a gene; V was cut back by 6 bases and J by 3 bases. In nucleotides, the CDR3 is TGTGCCAGCAGCCCCCTTGACAGGGCGGACACTGAAGCTTTCTTT. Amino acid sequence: CASSPLDRADTEAFF. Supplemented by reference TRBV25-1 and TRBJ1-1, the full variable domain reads EADIYQTPRYLVIGTGKKITLECSQTMGHDKMYWYQQDPGMELHLIHYSYGVNSTEKGDLSSESTVSRIRTEHFPLTLESARPSHTSQYLCASSPLDRADTEAFFGQGTRLTVV.

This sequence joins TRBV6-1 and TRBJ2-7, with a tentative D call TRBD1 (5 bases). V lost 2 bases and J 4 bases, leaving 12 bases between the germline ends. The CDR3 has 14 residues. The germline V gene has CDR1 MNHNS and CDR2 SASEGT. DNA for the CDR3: TGTGCCAGCAGTGAAATGTGGACACCGTACGAGCAGTACTTC. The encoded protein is CASSEMWTPYEQYF.

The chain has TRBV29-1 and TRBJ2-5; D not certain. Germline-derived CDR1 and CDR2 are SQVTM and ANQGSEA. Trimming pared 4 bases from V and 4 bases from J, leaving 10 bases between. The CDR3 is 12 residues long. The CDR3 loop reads CSVGYMSETQYF. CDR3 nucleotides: TGCAGCGTTGGATATATGTCAGAGACCCAGTACTTC.

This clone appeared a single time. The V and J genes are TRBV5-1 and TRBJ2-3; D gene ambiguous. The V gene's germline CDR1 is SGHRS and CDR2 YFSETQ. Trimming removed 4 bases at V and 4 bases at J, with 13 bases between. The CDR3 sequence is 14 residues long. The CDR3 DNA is TGCGCCAGCAGCATAGCCCAACCTGCAGATACGCAGTATTTT. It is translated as CASSIAQPADTQYF. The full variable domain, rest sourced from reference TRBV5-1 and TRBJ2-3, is KAGVTQTPRYLIKTRGQQVTLSCSPISGHRSVSWYQQTPGQGLQFLFEYFSETQRNKGNFPGRFSGRQFSNSRSEMNVSTLELGDSALYLCASSIAQPADTQYFGPGTRLTVL.

CDR3 nucleotide sequence: TGTGCCAGCAGCCGCGGGACTAGCGGACGTTCCTACGAGCAGTACTTC. Protein sequence: CASSRGTSGRSYEQYF. The J gene is TRBJ2-7, the V gene TRBV28, with 11 bases lining up with TRBD2. The CDR3 loop spans 16 amino acids. The trim removed 6 bases at V and 1 base at J, leaving 8 bases unmatched. The germline CDR1 and CDR2 sequences are MDHEN and SYDVKM.

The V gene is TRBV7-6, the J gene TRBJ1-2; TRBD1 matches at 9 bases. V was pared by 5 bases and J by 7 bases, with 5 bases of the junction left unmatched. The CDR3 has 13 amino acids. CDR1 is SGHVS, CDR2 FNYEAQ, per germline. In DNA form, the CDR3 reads TGTGCCAGCAGCCCACAGGGGGCGGTTGGCTACACCTTC. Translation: CASSPQGAVGYTF.